The clone carrying this T cell receptor beta chain was seen ten or more times. Its antigen is still unknown. Read coverage stops 3 residues before the CDR3 terminus; the germline J gene supplies the remainder. CVID meant reduced serum IgG, IgA and/or IgM plus specific antibody deficiency. Caucasian heritage predominated among both patients and controls. Replacement immunoglobulin had been given to every CVID subject for at least one year. No CVID subject was ill or on immunomodulatory drugs when sampled. Germline V gene sequence: CDR1 KGHSH, CDR2 LQKENI. CDR3 length: 15 amino acids. Trimming removed 3 bases at V and 5 bases at J, with 13 bases between. These data originate in a study of T cell clonality in common variable immunodeficiency. Findings and limits, study-wide: Common variable immunodeficiency TCR beta sequences reportedly had fewer deletions and N-nucleotide insertions.

Profiled with immunoSEQ multiplex PCR; TCRdb holds only in-frame clones, not every one. The sample is made up of roughly 34,000 clones, none counted only once. Sequenced material: peripheral blood mononuclear cells. The chain joins TRBV18 to TRBJ2-2; perhaps TRBD2 as D (5 bases). The receptor was isolated from a human donor with common variable immunodeficiency. The CDR3 loop reads CASSPWTAQTGELFF. The part of the CDR3 DNA that was read is TGTGCCAGCTCACCCTGGACTGCTCAGACCGGGGAG.